This paragraph covers one T cell receptor (beta chain) sequence. The antigen remains undetermined. The data are from a study of CD4 T cells in relation to SARS-CoV-2 and coronaviruses. The overall study: A couple of subjects were Hispanic; patients were about eight males and a handful of females. Whole-study results and caveats: Approximately 65% of donors had memory CD4+ clonotypes crossrecognizing SARS-CoV-2 and common cold coronavirus spike.

Clones were read by immunoSEQ multiplex PCR, and TCRdb kept only the in-frame ones, dropping some. In the table there are about 36,000 clones, about three quarters of which are singletons. The germline CDR1 and CDR2 sequences are MDHEN and SYDVKM. V shed 4 bases and J shed 1 base, with 10 bases lying between them. The CDR3 spans 14 residues. The V call is TRBV28, the J call TRBJ1-2; D is possibly TRBD1 (6 bases). The sequenced sample consisted of memory CD4+ T cells from PBMCs, cultured in vitro. This receptor was obtained from an adult with COVID-19. CDR3 coding DNA: TGTGCCAGCAGTTCACAGGGAGATAACTATGGCTACACCTTC. Translating it yields CASSSQGDNYGYTF.